Listed below are T cell receptor beta chains from one sample, sequenced in a study of cytomegalovirus exposure and HLA in healthy donors. Here immunoSEQ multiplex PCR was the method, and the copy in TCRdb shows in-frame clones only, minus some. There are about 150,000 clones in the sample; roughly 70% occur only once, and more than 6.5% lies in the top ten. Sample: PBMCs. The receptors come from a man younger than 45 in good health and CMV-seronegative. Both conserved end residues are part of each CDR3. D genes are given only for firm matches. A row's size may be missing; if present it is once, few, many or a size class.

D	size	V	J	DNA	CDR3
.	.	TRBV5-8	TRBJ2-5	TGTGCCAGCAGCTTGGGGGTAGACAGAATCCAAGAGACCCAGTACTTC	CASSLGVDRIQETQYF
TRBD2	.	TRBV9	TRBJ2-5	TGTGCCAGCAGCGTAGGTCTAGCGGGGGTTGGCGCCCAGTACTTC	CASSVGLAGVGAQYF
.	.	TRBV12-1	TRBJ2-2	TGTGCCAGCAGCTTTCCCGTAGCGGGAGTAAGCACCGGGGAGCTGTTTTTT	CASSFPVAGVSTGELFF
.	.	TRBV28	TRBJ1-4	TGTGCCAGCAGTTTATTGGGGGGGCATGAAAAACTGTTTTTT	CASSLLGGHEKLFF
TRBD2	.	TRBV6-5	TRBJ2-7	TGTGCCAGCAGAAGTAGCGGGAGTGAGATGTACGAGCAGTACTTC	CASRSSGSEMYEQYF
TRBD1	.	TRBV5-1	TRBJ2-7	TGCGCCAGCAACTTCGGGGACAGCTCCTACGAGCAGTACTTC	CASNFGDSSYEQYF
TRBD2	.	TRBV15	TRBJ2-7	TGTGCCACCAGCAGAGGTCCCAGCGGGATTAGCTACGAGCAGTACTTC	CATSRGPSGISYEQYF
TRBD1	few	TRBV7-9	TRBJ2-3	TGTGCCAGCAGCACGCGACAGGGCAGTACAGATACGCAGTATTTT	CASSTRQGSTDTQYF
.	.	TRBV6-1	TRBJ1-3	TGTGCCAGCAGCCCCGGACACTCTGGAAACACCATATATTTT	CASSPGHSGNTIYF
.	.	TRBV4-2	TRBJ1-1	TGTGCCAGCAGCCAAGTGGCTGGGAACACTGAAGCTTTCTTT	CASSQVAGNTEAFF
.	.	TRBV2	TRBJ1-2	TGTGCCAGCACCACAGGGCCCTCTCCGGATGGCTACACCTTC	CASTTGPSPDGYTF
TRBD2	.	TRBV15	TRBJ2-1	TGTGCCACCAGCACCCCCGGGACTAGCGCTAGTGAGCAGTTCTTC	CATSTPGTSASEQFF
TRBD1	.	TRBV5-1	TRBJ1-4	TGCGCCAGCAGCTTGGGACAGGGAAATGAAAAACTGTTTTTT	CASSLGQGNEKLFF
TRBD2	.	TRBV9	TRBJ2-1	TGTGCCAGCAGCGCCCCTACTAGCGGGGGTAGCTCCTACAATGAGCAGTTCTTC	CASSAPTSGGSSYNEQFF
.	.	TRBV18	TRBJ1-3	TGTGCCAGCACCGGCGGGTCTGGAAACACCATATATTTT	CASTGGSGNTIYF
TRBD1	once	TRBV15	TRBJ1-6	TGTGCCACCAGCAGCTCCGGGACAGGGCTACATTCACCCCTCCACTTT	CATSSSGTGLHSPLHF
TRBD2	.	TRBV11-2	TRBJ2-7	TGTGCCAGCAGCTTAGATCCTTTCCTAGCGGACTCCTACGAGCAGTACTTC	CASSLDPFLADSYEQYF
TRBD2	.	TRBV9	TRBJ2-5	TGTGCCAGCAGCGCGGGGGGGACTAGCGTGGGAGAGACCCAGTACTTC	CASSAGGTSVGETQYF
TRBD1	.	TRBV28	TRBJ1-6	TGTGCCAGCAGTCAATTCAGGGGGCAGGATTCACCCCTCCACTTT	CASSQFRGQDSPLHF
.	.	TRBV27	TRBJ2-7	TGTGCCAGCAGTTTTCAGGAAGGTATCTGGTACGAGCAGTACTTC	CASSFQEGIWYEQYF
TRBD1	.	TRBV7-6	TRBJ1-6	TGTGCCAGCAGCTCTAGGGACAGCCGGAATTCACCCCTCCACTTT	CASSSRDSRNSPLHF
.	.	TRBV6-5	TRBJ1-4	TGTGCCAGCATCCCCCCCACTCAAACTAATGAAAAACTGTTTTTT	CASIPPTQTNEKLFF
TRBD2	.	TRBV30	TRBJ2-2	TGTGCCTGGAGTTATGGACTAGCGGAGAACACCGGGGAGCTGTTTTTT	CAWSYGLAENTGELFF
.	once	TRBV6-5	TRBJ1-3	TGTGCCAGCACCCCTTCCCTAGGAAACACCATATATTTT	CASTPSLGNTIYF
.	.	TRBV7-2	TRBJ2-1	TGTGCCAGCAGGACTGACCTACCCTACAATGAGCAGTTCTTC	CASRTDLPYNEQFF
.	.	TRBV9	TRBJ1-3	TGTGCCAGCAGCGGACACTCAGAATTCGGAAACACCATATATTTT	CASSGHSEFGNTIYF
.	.	TRBV27	TRBJ1-6	TGTGCCAGCAGTTTAGGGGCGAACTCCTATAATTCACCCCTCCACTTT	CASSLGANSYNSPLHF
.	.	TRBV11-2	TRBJ1-1	TGTGCCAGCAGCTTAGCTCGGGATACTGAAGCTTTCTTT	CASSLARDTEAFF
.	.	TRBV6-5	TRBJ1-2	TGTGCCAGCAGTCGCGACAGGAACTATGGCTACACCTTC	CASSRDRNYGYTF
TRBD1	few	TRBV6-1	TRBJ2-5	TGTGCCAGCAGTGAACGAAGCTGGGCGGGACAGGGTTCGGACCAAGAGACCCAGTACTTC	CASSERSWAGQGSDQETQYF
.	once	TRBV5-1	TRBJ2-2	TGCGCCAGCAGCTTGGGTTCCAGGGTTGCGACCGGGGAGCTGTTTTTT	CASSLGSRVATGELFF
.	.	TRBV27	TRBJ2-2	TGTGCCAGCAGTTTAAAAGAGGGCACCGGGGAGCTGTTTTTT	CASSLKEGTGELFF
TRBD1	.	TRBV5-4	TRBJ2-1	TGTGCCAGCAGCACAGGCGACAGGGTTGGCAATGAGCAGTTCTTC	CASSTGDRVGNEQFF